This T cell receptor beta chain was recovered during a study of shared clonotypes between healthy human individuals. Profiled with immunoSEQ multiplex PCR; TCRdb holds only in-frame clones, not every one. Of approximately 2,300,000 clones detected, under 95% appear once; the ten largest clones hold around 0.35%. Turning to this clone: No antigen is known for it.

All the donors were Caucasian adults who lived in Nashville, Tennessee. Study-level points and caveats: Tissue TCR repertoires likely differ from these blood-only repertoires. Generation probabilities of non-shared clonotypes were lower (relative to those shared by all four donors).

CDR3 length equals 15 residues. V gave up 6 bases and J gave up 5 bases, with 19 bases separating them. Germline assignment: CDR1 KGHSH and CDR2 LQKENI. The chain recombines TRBV18 with TRBJ1-2; TRBD1 might be the D (5 bases). This TCR was recovered from a man aged 18 to 30 in good health. Some clones in this sample may be carry-over from other donors' samples. Sequencing used naive CD4+ T cells from PBMCs. The subset here: CD45RA+ positively selected. The DNA for the CDR3 is TGTGCCAGCTCTCCAACAGGCGGGCAAACGTATGGCTACACCTTC. Residues: CASSPTGGQTYGYTF.